This record looks at one T cell receptor (beta chain) sequence and its context. The antigen is unknown. Germline is not matched at one junction end, which may reflect a read error. The sample is drawn from a study of cytomegalovirus exposure and HLA in healthy donors. Notes on the study in general: The listing of 150 to 200 TCR beta chains classed them as cytomegalovirus-associated. Diagnosis of cytomegalovirus status made by the classifier reportedly showed high specificity and sensitivity. In vitro experiments confirmed that three CMV-associated chains were specific for CMV antigens.

Profiled with immunoSEQ multiplex PCR; TCRdb holds only in-frame clones, not every one. The table lists some 130,000 clones, about 91% of them singletons. Looked up from germline, CDR1 is SEHNR and CDR2 is FQNEAQ (reference sequence). This CDR3 is built from 13 residues. The sequencing input was PBMCs. The J gene is TRBJ2-3, the V gene TRBV7-9; TRBD1 is a possible D gene (6 bases). The sequence was collected from a young woman in good health and CMV-seronegative. This CDR3 is CAGRTASTDTQYF. CDR3 nucleotide sequence: TGTGCCGGCAGGACAGCTAGCACAGATACGCAGTATTTT.